Listed below are T cell receptor beta chains from one sample, sequenced in a study of T cells in Graves' hyperthyroidism and ophthalmopathy. TCRdb passed the multiplex PCR reads through MiXCR, listing each CDR3 protein once. This sample has almost 600,000 distinct CDR3 sequences, with roughly 13% found just once. Input material: blood. All receptors derive from a woman in her twenties or thirties with Graves' hyperthyroidism that later progressed to Graves' ophthalmopathy. Both conserved end residues are part of each CDR3. D genes are given only for firm matches. Expanded clones are given a class, and other clones once, few, many or no size at all.

CDR3 protein,CDR3 DNA,D gene,V gene,J gene,clone size
CASSLMGRTGMSPAFF,TGTGCCAGCAGTTTAATGGGCAGAACGGGGATGTCGCCCGCTTTCTTT,NA,TRBV12-3/TRBV12-4,TRBJ1-1,many
CASSKETGTTQYF,TGTGCCAGCAGCAAGGAGACGGGGACCACTCAGTATTTT,NA,TRBV11-3,TRBJ2-3,NA
CASSGAGDSYQETQYF,TGTGCCAGCAGTGGCGCGGGGGACAGCTATCAAGAGACCCAGTACTTC,NA,TRBV12-3/TRBV12-4,TRBJ2-5,few
CASREIPEQYF,TGTGCCAGCAGGGAGATCCCCGAGCAGTACTTC,NA,TRBV2,TRBJ2-7,many
CATSDHQGQAARETQYF,TGTGCCACCAGTGACCACCAGGGACAGGCGGCCAGAGAGACCCAGTACTTC,TRBD1,TRBV24-1,TRBJ2-5,many
CATSDRRMANEQFF,TGTGCCACCAGTGATCGCAGGATGGCCAATGAGCAGTTCTTC,NA,TRBV24-1,TRBJ2-1,many
CASRGTSGRFPTGELFF,TGTGCCAGCAGGGGGACTAGCGGGAGGTTTCCCACCGGGGAGCTGTTTTTT,TRBD2,TRBV28,TRBJ2-2,many
CASSTSSGRTYEQYF,TGTGCCAGCAGCACCTCTAGCGGGAGAACCTACGAGCAGTACTTC,TRBD2,TRBV11-2,TRBJ2-7,many
CASSPQGADNSPLHF,TGTGCCAGCAGCCCACAGGGGGCCGATAATTCACCCCTCCACTTT,TRBD1,TRBV9,TRBJ1-6,NA
CASSFEISVTDTQYF,TGTGCCAGCAGCTTTGAAATTAGCGTGACAGATACGCAGTATTTT,NA,TRBV11-2,TRBJ2-3,many
CASSFRGFQETQYF,TGTGCCAGCAGCTTTCGGGGATTTCAAGAGACCCAGTACTTC,NA,TRBV27,TRBJ2-5,many
CASSLRASGLAGTKNIQYF,TGTGCCAGCAGCTTAAGGGCCTCGGGCCTAGCGGGAACCAAAAACATTCAGTACTTC,TRBD2,TRBV7-6,TRBJ2-4,few
CSARGNSGTTNYGYTF,TGCAGTGCTAGAGGGAATTCGGGGACAACTAACTATGGCTACACCTTC,NA,TRBV20-1,TRBJ1-2,few
CASSIPGQDPSYEQYF,TGTGCCAGCAGTATACCCGGACAGGACCCCTCCTACGAGCAGTACTTC,TRBD1,TRBV6-1,TRBJ2-7,many
CVTSDLAGGGTDTQYF,TGTGTCACCAGTGATTTGGCGGGAGGAGGGACAGATACGCAGTATTTT,TRBD2,TRBV24-1,TRBJ2-3,few
CSARAGRHQWGDEQYF,TGCAGTGCTAGAGCCGGGAGACACCAATGGGGGGACGAGCAGTACTTC,NA,TRBV20-1,TRBJ2-7,many
CASSIRDNQETQYF,TGTGCCAGTAGTATACGGGACAACCAAGAGACCCAGTACTTC,NA,TRBV19,TRBJ2-5,few
CASSALNYGYTF,TGTGCCAGCAGTGCCCTCAACTATGGCTACACCTTC,NA,TRBV2,TRBJ1-2,many
CASSLDRSDTQYF,TGTGCCAGCAGCTTAGATAGATCGGATACGCAGTATTTT,NA,TRBV11-2,TRBJ2-3,NA
CASGQSSYNSPLHF,TGTGCCAGCGGACAGAGCTCCTATAATTCACCCCTCCACTTT,NA,TRBV6-1,TRBJ1-6,many
CAWKGDQETQYF,TGTGCCTGGAAGGGAGATCAAGAGACCCAGTACTTC,NA,TRBV30,TRBJ2-5,many
CASSIVLAGAETQYF,TGTGCCAGTAGTATAGTACTAGCGGGAGCTGAGACCCAGTACTTC,TRBD2,TRBV19,TRBJ2-5,many
CASSPTGGTYEQYF,TGTGCCAGCTCACCGACAGGGGGGACCTACGAGCAGTACTTC,TRBD1,TRBV18,TRBJ2-7,many
CAISESIRDGYTF,TGTGCCATCAGTGAGTCGATCCGTGATGGCTACACCTTC,NA,TRBV10-3,TRBJ1-2,many
CASSNSGTSLLETQYF,TGTGCCAGCAGCAACTCCGGGACTAGCCTTCTAGAGACCCAGTACTTC,TRBD2,TRBV7-9,TRBJ2-5,many
CASSSIPGELFF,TGTGCCAGCAGTTCAATACCCGGGGAGCTGTTTTTT,NA,TRBV6-2/TRBV6-3,TRBJ2-2,many
CASSLVSLLSSYNEQFF,TGTGCCAGCAGCTTAGTTAGTCTCTTAAGCTCCTACAATGAGCAGTTCTTC,NA,TRBV7-8,TRBJ2-1,many
CASSLGARGEQYF,TGTGCCAGCAGTTTAGGGGCCAGGGGCGAGCAGTACTTC,NA,TRBV28,TRBJ2-7,NA
CASSLLGGRRTDTQYF,TGTGCCAGCAGCTTATTAGGCGGGAGGAGAACAGATACGCAGTATTTT,TRBD2,TRBV13,TRBJ2-3,few
CASSEEIQGSGELFF,TGCGCCAGCAGTGAGGAGATACAGGGGTCCGGGGAGCTGTTTTTT,TRBD1,TRBV10-2,TRBJ2-2,few
CASSFDSTSGDTQYF,TGTGCCAGCAGCTTTGACAGCACTTCGGGAGATACGCAGTATTTT,NA,TRBV7-3,TRBJ2-3,NA
CASSPGTGNTDTQYF,TGTGCCAGCAGTCCCGGGACAGGGAACACAGATACGCAGTATTTT,TRBD1,TRBV12-3/TRBV12-4,TRBJ2-3,many
CASSEPPGLGNSPLHF,TGTGCCAGCAGTGAGCCCCCGGGACTGGGTAATTCACCCCTCCACTTT,NA,TRBV6-1,TRBJ1-6,many
CSAPRQAGGYEQYF,TGCAGTGCTCCCCGCCAGGCAGGGGGCTACGAGCAGTACTTC,TRBD1,TRBV20-1,TRBJ2-7,few
CSANPAGSAAGELFF,TGCAGTGCTAATCCGGCCGGGAGTGCGGCCGGGGAGCTGTTTTTT,NA,TRBV20-1,TRBJ2-2,NA
CASSPLPGQSYEQYF,TGTGCCAGCAGCCCGCTACCCGGACAGTCCTACGAGCAGTACTTC,NA,TRBV5-6,TRBJ2-7,many
CATSERTGVPNEQFF,TGTGCCACCAGTGAGAGGACAGGGGTCCCCAATGAGCAGTTCTTC,TRBD1,TRBV24-1,TRBJ2-1,NA
CSSSGNEQFF,TGCAGCTCCTCGGGGAATGAGCAGTTCTTC,NA,TRBV29-1,TRBJ2-1,NA
CASSPGERETQYF,TGTGCCAGCTCACCAGGGGAACGGGAGACCCAGTACTTC,NA,TRBV18,TRBJ2-5,many